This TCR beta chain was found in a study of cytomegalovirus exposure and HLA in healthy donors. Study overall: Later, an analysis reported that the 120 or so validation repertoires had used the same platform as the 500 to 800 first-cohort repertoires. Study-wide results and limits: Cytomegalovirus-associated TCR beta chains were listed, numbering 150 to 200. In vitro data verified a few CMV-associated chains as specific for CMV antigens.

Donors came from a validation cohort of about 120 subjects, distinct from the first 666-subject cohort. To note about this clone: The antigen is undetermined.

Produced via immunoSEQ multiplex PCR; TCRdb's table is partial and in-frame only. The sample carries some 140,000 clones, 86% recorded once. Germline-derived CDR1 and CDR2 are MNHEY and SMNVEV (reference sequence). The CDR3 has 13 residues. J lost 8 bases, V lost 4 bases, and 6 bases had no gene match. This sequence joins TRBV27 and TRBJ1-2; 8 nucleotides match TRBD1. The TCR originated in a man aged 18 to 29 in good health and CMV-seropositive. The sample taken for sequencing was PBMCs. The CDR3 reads CASSSLDRDGYTF. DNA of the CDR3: TGTGCCAGCAGTTCCCTGGACAGGGACGGCTACACCTTC.